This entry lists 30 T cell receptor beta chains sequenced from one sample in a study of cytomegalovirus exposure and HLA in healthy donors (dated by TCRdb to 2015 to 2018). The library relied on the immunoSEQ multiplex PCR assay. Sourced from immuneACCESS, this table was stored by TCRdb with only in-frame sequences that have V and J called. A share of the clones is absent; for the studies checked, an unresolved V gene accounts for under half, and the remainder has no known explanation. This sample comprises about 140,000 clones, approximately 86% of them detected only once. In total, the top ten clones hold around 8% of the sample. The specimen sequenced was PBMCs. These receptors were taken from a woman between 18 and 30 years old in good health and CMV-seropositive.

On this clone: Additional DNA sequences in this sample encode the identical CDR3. The CDR3 protein is CASSIRNTEAFF. In DNA, the CDR3 is TGTGCCAGTAGTATTCGGAACACTGAAGCTTTCTTT. V and J are TRBV19 and TRBJ1-1; D unclear. The CDR3 is 12 amino acids. The germline gives CDR1 LNHDA, CDR2 SQIVND (reference sequence). Trimming took 3 bases from V and 1 from J, leaving 3 bases between them.

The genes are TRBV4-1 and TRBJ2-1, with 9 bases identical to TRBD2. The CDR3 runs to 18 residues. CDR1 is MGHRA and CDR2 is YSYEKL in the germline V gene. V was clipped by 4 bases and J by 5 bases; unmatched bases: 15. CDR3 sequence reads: CASSPDRLTSGRNNEQFF. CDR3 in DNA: TGCGCCAGCAGCCCAGACCGCCTAACTAGCGGGCGCAACAATGAGCAGTTCTTC.

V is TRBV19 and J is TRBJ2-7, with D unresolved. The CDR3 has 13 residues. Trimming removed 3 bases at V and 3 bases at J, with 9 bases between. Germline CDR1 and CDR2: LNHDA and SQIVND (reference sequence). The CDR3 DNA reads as TGTGCCAGTAGTATCTATGGCGGCTACGAGCAGTACTTC. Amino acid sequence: CASSIYGGYEQYF.

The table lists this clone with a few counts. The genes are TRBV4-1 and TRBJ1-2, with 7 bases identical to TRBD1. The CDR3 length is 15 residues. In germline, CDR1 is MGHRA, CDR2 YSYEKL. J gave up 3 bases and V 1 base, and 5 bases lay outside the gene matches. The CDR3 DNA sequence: TGCGCCAGCAGCCAAGTCGTCACAGGGGACTATGGCTACACCTTC. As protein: CASSQVVTGDYGYTF.

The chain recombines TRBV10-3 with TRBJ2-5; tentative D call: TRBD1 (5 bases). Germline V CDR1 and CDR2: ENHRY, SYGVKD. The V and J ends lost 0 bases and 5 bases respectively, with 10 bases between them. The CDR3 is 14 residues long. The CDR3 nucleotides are TGTGCCATCAGTGAGTCCGGAAGGGGCGAGACCCAGTACTTC. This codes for CAISESGRGETQYF.

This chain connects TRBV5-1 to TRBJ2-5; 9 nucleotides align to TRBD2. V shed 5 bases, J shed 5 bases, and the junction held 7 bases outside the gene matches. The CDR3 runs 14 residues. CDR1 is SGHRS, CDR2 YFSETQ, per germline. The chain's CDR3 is CASRVSGSWETQYF. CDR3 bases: TGCGCCAGCAGAGTTAGCGGGAGTTGGGAGACCCAGTACTTC.

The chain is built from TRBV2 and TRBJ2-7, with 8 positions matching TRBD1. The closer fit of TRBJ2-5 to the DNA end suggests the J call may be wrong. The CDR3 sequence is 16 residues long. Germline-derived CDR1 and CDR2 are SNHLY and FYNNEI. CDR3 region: CASSSPRTGKQETQYF. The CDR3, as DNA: TGTGCCAGCAGTTCCCCCCGGACAGGGAAGCAAGAGACCCAGTACTTC.

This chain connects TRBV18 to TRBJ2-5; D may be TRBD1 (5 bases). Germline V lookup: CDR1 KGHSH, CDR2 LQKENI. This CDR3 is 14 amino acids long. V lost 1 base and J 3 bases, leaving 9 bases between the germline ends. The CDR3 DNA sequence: TGTGCCAGCTCACCACGCCTACAGGAAGAGACCCAGTACTTC. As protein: CASSPRLQEETQYF.

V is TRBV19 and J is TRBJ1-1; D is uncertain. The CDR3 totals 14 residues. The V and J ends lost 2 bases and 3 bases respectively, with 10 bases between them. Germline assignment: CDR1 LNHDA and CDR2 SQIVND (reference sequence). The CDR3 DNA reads TGTGCCAGTAGTATACGGTCCGTGTACACTGAAGCTTTCTTT. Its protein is CASSIRSVYTEAFF.

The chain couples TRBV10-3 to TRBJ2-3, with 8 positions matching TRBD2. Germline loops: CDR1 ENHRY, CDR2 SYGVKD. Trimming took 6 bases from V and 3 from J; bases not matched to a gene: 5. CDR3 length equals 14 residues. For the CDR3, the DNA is TGTGCCATCAGCCCGGGGGGGACGACAGATACGCAGTATTTT. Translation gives CAISPGGTTDTQYF.

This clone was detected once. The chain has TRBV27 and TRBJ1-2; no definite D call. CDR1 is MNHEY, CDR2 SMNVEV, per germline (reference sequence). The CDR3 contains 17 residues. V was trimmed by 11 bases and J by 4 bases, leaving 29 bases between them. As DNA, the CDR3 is TGTGCCTCCATTACAGCAGAGTCGTACGGGGAATGCTATGGCTACACCTTC. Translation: CASITAESYGECYGYTF.

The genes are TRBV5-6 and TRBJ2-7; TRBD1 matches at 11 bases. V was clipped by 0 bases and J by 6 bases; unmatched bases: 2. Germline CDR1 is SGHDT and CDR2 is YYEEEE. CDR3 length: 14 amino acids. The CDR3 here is CASSLAGTGGEQYF. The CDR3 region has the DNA TGTGCCAGCAGCTTGGCTGGGACAGGGGGCGAGCAGTACTTC.

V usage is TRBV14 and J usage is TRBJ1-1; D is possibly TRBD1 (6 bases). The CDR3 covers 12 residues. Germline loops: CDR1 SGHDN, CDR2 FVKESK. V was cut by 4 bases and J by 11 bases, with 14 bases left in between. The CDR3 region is CASSPGGAAAFF. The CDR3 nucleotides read TGTGCCAGCAGCCCGGGGGGGGCTGCGGCTTTCTTT.

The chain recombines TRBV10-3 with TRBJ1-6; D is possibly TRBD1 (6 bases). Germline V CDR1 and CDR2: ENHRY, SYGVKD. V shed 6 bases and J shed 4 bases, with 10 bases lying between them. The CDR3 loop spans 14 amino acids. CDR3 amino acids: CAIREQGYNSPLHF. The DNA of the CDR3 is TGTGCCATCAGGGAACAGGGTTATAATTCACCCCTCCACTTT.

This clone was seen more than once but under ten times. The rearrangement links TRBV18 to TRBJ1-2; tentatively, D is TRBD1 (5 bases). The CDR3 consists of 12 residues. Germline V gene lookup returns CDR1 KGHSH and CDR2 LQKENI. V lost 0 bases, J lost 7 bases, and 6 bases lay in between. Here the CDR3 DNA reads TGTGCCAGCTCACCACCCCAGGGTGGCTACACCTTC. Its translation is CASSPPQGGYTF.

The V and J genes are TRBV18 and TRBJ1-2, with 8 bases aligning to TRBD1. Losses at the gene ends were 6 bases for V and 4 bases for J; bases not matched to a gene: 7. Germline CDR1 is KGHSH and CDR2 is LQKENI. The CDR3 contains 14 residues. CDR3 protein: CASSPPDRGYGYTF. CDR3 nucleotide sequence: TGTGCCAGCTCCCCGCCCGACAGGGGCTATGGCTACACCTTC.

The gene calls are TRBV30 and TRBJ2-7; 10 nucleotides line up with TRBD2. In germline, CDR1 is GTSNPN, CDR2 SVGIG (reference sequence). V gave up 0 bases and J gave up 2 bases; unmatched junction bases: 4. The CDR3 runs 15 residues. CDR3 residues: CAWSVAGGHPYEQYF. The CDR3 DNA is TGTGCCTGGAGTGTAGCGGGAGGGCACCCCTACGAGCAGTACTTC.

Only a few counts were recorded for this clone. DNA of the CDR3: TGTGCCAGTAGTAGGACAGGGCACGGGGAGCTGTTTTTT. Encoded protein: CASSRTGHGELFF. The rearrangement links TRBV19 to TRBJ2-2; 8 bases are shared with TRBD1. With 4 bases clipped from V and 7 bases from J, the junction kept 2 bases outside the gene matches. This CDR3 is 13 amino acids long. Germline CDR1 and CDR2: LNHDA and SQIVND (reference sequence).

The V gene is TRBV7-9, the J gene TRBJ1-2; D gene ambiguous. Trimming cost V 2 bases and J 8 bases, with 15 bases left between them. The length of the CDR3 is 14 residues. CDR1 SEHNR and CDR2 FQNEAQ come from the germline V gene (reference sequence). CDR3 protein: CASSLFGVKSGYTF. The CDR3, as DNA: TGTGCCAGCAGCTTATTCGGGGTTAAAAGCGGCTACACCTTC.

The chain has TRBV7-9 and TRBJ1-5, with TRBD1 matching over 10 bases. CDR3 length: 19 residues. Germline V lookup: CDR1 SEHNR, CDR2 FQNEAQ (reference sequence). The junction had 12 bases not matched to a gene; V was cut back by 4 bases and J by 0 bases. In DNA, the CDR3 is TGTGCCAGCAGCTACGGCCCGGGACAGGGGTCGAATAGCAATCAGCCCCAGCATTTT. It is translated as CASSYGPGQGSNSNQPQHF.

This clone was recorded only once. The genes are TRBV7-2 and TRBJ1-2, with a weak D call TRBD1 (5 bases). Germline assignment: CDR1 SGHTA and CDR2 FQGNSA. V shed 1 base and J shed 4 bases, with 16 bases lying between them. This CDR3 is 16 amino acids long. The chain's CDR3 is CASSLDRFQGSYGYTF. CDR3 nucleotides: TGTGCCAGCAGCTTAGATCGTTTCCAGGGATCCTATGGCTACACCTTC.

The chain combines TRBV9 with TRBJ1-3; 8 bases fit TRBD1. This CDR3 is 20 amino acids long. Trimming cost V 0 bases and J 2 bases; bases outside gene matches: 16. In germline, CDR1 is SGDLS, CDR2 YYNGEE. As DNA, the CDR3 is TGTGCCAGCAGCGTAGGCATCAGGGGGCGCGGAGGCCGACCTGGAAACACCATATATTTT. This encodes CASSVGIRGRGGRPGNTIYF.

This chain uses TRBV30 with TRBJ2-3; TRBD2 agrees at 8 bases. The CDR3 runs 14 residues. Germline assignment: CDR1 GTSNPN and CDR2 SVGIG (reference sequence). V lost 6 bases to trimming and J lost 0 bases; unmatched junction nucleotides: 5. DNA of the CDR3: TGTGCCTGCCGGGGGGGCGGAAGCACAGATACGCAGTATTTT. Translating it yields CACRGGGSTDTQYF.

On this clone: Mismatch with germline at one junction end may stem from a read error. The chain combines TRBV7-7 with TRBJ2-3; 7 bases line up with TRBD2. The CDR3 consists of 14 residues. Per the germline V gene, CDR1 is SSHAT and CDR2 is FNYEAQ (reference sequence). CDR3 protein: CASSLSGGTDTQYF. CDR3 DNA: TGTGCTAGCAGCTTGAGCGGGGGCACAGATACGCAGTATTTT.

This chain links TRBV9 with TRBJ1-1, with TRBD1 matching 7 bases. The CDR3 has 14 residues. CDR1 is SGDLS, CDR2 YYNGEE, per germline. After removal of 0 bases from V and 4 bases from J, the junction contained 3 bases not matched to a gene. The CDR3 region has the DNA TGTGCCAGCAGCGTAGCTCGACAGGGCACTGAAGCTTTCTTT. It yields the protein CASSVARQGTEAFF.

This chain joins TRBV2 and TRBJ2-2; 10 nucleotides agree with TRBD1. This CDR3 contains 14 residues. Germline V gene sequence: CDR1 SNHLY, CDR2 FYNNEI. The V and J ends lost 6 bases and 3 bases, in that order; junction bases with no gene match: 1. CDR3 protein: CASRDRGDTGELFF. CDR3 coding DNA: TGTGCCAGCAGGGACAGGGGGGACACCGGGGAGCTGTTTTTT.

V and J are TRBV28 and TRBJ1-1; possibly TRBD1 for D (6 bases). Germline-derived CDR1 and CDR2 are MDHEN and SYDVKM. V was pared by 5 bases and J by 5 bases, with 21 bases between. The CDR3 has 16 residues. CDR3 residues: CASSQPRRGLRTEAFF. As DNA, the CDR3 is TGTGCCAGCAGTCAACCCCGCAGGGGTTTGAGGACTGAAGCTTTCTTT.

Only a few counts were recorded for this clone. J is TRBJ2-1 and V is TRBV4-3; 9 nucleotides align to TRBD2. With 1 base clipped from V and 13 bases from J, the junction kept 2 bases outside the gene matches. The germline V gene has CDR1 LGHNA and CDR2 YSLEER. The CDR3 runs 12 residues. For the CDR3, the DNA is TGCGCCAGCAGCCAAGTTAGCGGGGGACAGTTCTTC. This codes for CASSQVSGGQFF.

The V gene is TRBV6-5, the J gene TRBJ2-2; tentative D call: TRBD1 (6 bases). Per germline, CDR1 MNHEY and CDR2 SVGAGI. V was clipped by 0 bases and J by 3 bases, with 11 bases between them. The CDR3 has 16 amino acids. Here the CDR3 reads CASSYSGRGDTGELFF. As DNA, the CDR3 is TGTGCCAGCAGTTACTCCGGCAGGGGCGACACCGGGGAGCTGTTTTTT.

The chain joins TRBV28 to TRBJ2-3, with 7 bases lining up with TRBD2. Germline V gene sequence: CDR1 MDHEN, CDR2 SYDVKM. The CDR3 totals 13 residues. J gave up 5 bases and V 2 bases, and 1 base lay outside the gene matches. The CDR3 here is CASSLAGVDTQYF. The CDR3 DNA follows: TGTGCCAGCAGTTTAGCGGGGGTAGATACGCAGTATTTT.